This T cell receptor beta chain was found in a study of siplizumab effects on memory and regulatory T cells. Germline-derived CDR1 and CDR2 are MNHEY and SVGAGI. The length of the CDR3 is 15 residues. V was cut by 2 bases and J by 6 bases, with 17 bases left in between. Roughly 10^5 TCR templates per sample were sequenced. Produced via immunoSEQ multiplex PCR; TCRdb's table is partial and in-frame only. The table has fewer than 120,000 clones, roughly 89% seen once. Study conclusions and caveats: Proliferating clones, CD4+ or CD8+, lacked an assignable naive or memory phenotype in roughly 80-97% of cases. Naive T cells seemed more diverse than memory cells; they also seemed major alloresponse contributors. Confirmation that proliferating Tregs from siplizumab cultures had suppressive function was not obtained.

Comment on this clone: Its antigen remains unidentified.

The TCR was taken from a human donor in good health. The sequenced material came from CD4+ T cells sorted from blood. The chain has TRBV6-5 and TRBJ2-7, with D perhaps TRBD2 (6 bases). CDR3 protein: CASSYGPAGSVEQYF. CDR3 in DNA: TGTGCCAGCAGTTACGGCCCGGCGGGATCCGTCGAGCAGTACTTC.